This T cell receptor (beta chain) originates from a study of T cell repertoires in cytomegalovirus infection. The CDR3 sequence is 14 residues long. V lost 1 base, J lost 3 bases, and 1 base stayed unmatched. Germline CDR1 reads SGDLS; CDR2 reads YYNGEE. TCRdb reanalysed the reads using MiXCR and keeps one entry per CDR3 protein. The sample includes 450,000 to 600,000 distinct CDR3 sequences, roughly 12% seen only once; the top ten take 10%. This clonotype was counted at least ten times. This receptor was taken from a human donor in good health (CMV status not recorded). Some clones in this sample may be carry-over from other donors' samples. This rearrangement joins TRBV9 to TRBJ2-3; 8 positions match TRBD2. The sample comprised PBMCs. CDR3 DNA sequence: TGTGCCAGCAGCGTAAGCGGGAGAACAGATACGCAGTATTTT. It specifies CASSVSGRTDTQYF.